Below, one TCR beta chain is given with its context. With V trimmed by 3 bases and J by 0 bases, 10 bases remained unmatched. CDR1 and CDR2 from the germline V gene are LNHDA and SQIVND (reference sequence). This CDR3 has 18 amino acids. These data come from a study of regulatory T cells in long-lasting Graves disease. Overall study: Over 5 years on antithyroid drugs plus positive TSH receptor antibodies marked Graves' disease as persistent.

Library construction for TCR beta used iRepertoire HTBI primers and Arm-PCR of CDR3 regions. One entry per CDR3 protein results from TCRdb running MiXCR on the multiplex PCR reads. Among 400,000 to 500,000 distinct CDR3 sequences listed, 21% were seen once. Specified time point: persistent/refractory GD, antithyroid drugs over 5 years with positive TRAb. Making the TCR library involved RNA that had been extracted from PBMCs. The rearrangement joins TRBV19 to TRBJ2-2, with TRBD2 matching 7 bases. This TCR came from a female donor with Graves disease. The sequenced sample was peripheral blood mononuclear cells (PBMCs), obtained when the disease was refractory, from a patient treated with antithyroid drugs. In DNA form, the CDR3 reads TGTGCCAGTAGTATCCTCCCCGGCCTAGCGGCGAACACCGGGGAGCTGTTTTTT. Residues: CASSILPGLAANTGELFF.